This TCR beta chain was retrieved from a study of OX40 agonist ivuxolimab in advanced cancers. Assay: immunoSEQ multiplex PCR; the TCRdb copy retains only in-frame clones and omits some. The data contain some 150,000 clones, roughly 91% of them singletons. Study results and caveats: CD8+ T cells (on average) carried more expanded clones than CD4+ T cells.

As regards this clone: Its antigen is as yet unknown.

From germline, CDR1 is ENHRY and CDR2 SYGVKD. This CDR3 has 15 residues. V lost 6 bases to trimming and J lost 1 base; unmatched junction nucleotides: 3. The rearrangement links TRBV10-3 to TRBJ2-2; 9 bases align to TRBD1. This receptor was taken from an adult with an advanced solid tumor such as melanoma, head and neck, liver or kidney cancer. This specimen consisted of CD4+ or CD8+ T cells sorted from blood, obtained in a trial of the OX40 agonist ivuxolimab. The CDR3 reads CAIRPGQGNTGELFF. The DNA for the CDR3 is TGTGCCATCAGGCCGGGACAGGGGAACACCGGGGAGCTGTTTTTT.